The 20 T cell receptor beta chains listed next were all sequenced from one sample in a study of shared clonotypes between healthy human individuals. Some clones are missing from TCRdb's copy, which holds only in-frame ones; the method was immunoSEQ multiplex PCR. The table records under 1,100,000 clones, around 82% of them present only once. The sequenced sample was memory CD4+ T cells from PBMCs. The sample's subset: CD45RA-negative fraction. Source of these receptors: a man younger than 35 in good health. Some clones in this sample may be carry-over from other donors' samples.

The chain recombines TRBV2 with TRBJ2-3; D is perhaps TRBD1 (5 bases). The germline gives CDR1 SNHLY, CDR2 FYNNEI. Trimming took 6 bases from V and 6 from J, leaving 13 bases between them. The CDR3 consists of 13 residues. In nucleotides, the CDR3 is TGTGCCAGCAGCTTATCCCAGGGCGATACGCAGTATTTT. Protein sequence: CASSLSQGDTQYF.

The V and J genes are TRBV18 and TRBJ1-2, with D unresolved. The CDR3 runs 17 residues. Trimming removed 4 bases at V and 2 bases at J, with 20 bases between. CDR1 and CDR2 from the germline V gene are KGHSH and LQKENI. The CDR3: CASSQQSKTVINYGYTF. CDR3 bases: TGTGCCAGCTCACAACAAAGTAAGACGGTCATCAACTATGGCTACACCTTC. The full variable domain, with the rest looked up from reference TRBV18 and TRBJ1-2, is NAGVMQNPRHLVRRRGQEARLRCSPMKGHSHVYWYRQLPEEGLKFMVYLQKENIIDESGMPKERFSAEFPKEGPSILRIQQVVRGDSAAYFCASSQQSKTVINYGYTFGSGTRLTVV.

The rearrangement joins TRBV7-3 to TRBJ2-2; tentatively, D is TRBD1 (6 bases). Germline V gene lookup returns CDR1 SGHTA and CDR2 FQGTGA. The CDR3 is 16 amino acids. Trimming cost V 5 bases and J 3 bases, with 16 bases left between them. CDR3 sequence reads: CASSMAGRGDTGELFF. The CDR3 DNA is TGTGCCAGCAGCATGGCGGGCAGGGGAGACACCGGGGAGCTGTTTTTT.

The CDR3 region is CASSLDVSSYNSPLHF. The CDR3 DNA is TGTGCCAGCAGCTTGGATGTTAGCTCCTATAATTCACCCCTCCACTTT. The chain links TRBV5-4 to TRBJ1-6; no clear D. The CDR3 sequence is 16 residues long. V was pared by 0 bases and J by 0 bases, with 7 bases between. The V gene's germline CDR1 is SGHNT and CDR2 YYREEE (reference sequence). Together with reference TRBV5-4 and TRBJ1-6, the CDR3 gives the full variable domain: ETGVTQSPTHLIKTRGQQVTLRCSSQSGHNTVSWYQQALGQGPQFIFQYYREEENGRGNFPPRFSGLQFPNYSSELNVNALELDDSALYLCASSLDVSSYNSPLHFGNGTRLTVT.

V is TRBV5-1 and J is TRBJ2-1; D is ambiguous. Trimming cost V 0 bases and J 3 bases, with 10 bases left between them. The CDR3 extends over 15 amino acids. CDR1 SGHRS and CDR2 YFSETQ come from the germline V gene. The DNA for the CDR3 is TGCGCCAGCAGCTTGGACGCCAATGGCTACAATGAGCAGTTCTTC. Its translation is CASSLDANGYNEQFF.

Written as DNA, the CDR3 is TGTGCCAGCAGCGGACAGGGAGGAAATCAGCCCCAGCATTTT. This codes for CASSGQGGNQPQHF. The V gene is TRBV9, the J gene TRBJ1-5; the match to TRBD1 covers 7 bases. Losses at the gene ends were 3 bases for V and 4 bases for J; bases not matched to a gene: 4. The germline gives CDR1 SGDLS, CDR2 YYNGEE. The CDR3 sequence is 14 residues long. The whole variable domain, remainder taken from reference TRBV9 and TRBJ1-5, is DSGVTQTPKHLITATGQRVTLRCSPRSGDLSVYWYQQSLDQGLQFLIQYYNGEERAKGNILERFSAQQFPDLHSELNLSSLELGDSALYFCASSGQGGNQPQHFGDGTRLSIL.

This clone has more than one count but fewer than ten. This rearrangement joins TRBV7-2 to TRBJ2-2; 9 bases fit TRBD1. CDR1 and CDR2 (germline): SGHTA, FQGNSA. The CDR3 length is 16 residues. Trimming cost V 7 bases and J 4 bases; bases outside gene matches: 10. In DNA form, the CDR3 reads TGTGCCAGCACCCTAAGAGGACAGGGGCCCACCGGGGAGCTGTTTTTT. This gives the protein CASTLRGQGPTGELFF.

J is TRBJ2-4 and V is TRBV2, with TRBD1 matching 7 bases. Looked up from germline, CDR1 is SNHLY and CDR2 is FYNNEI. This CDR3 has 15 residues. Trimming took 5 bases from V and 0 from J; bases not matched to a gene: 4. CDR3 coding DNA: TGTGCCAGCAGTACGGACAGGATAGCCAAAAACATTCAGTACTTC. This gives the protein CASSTDRIAKNIQYF.

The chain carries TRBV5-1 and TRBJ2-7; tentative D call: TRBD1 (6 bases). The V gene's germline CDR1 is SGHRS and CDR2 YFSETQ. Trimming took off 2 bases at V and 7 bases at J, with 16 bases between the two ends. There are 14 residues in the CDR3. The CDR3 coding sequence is TGCGCCAGCAGCTTCCAGGGACACCAAGCGGAGCAGTACTTC. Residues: CASSFQGHQAEQYF.

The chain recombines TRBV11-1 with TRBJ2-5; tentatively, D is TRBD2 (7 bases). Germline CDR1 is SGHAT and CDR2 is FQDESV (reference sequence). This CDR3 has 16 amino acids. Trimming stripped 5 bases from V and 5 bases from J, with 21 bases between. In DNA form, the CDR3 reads TGTGCCAGCAGCCTGCCCGGGGGGCGACCGCGCGAGACCCAGTACTTC. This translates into CASSLPGGRPRETQYF.

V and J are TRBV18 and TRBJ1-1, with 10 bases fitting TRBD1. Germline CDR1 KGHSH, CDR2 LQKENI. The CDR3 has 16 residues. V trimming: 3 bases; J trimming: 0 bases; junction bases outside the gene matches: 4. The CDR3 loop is CASSPWDRGMNTEAFF. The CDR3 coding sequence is TGTGCCAGCTCACCCTGGGACAGGGGAATGAACACTGAAGCTTTCTTT.

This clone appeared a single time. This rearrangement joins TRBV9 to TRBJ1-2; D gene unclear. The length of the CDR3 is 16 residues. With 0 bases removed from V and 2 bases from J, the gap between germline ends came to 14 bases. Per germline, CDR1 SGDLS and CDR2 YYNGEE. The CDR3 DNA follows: TGTGCCAGCAGCGTAGGTTCGTACGGCCTAAACTATGGCTACACCTTC. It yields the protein CASSVGSYGLNYGYTF.

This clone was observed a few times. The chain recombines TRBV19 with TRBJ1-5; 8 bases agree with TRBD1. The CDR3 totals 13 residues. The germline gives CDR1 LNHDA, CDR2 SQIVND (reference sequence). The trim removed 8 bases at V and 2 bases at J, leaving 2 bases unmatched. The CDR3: CASAGGGNQPQHF. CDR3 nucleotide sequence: TGTGCCAGTGCAGGGGGCGGCAATCAGCCCCAGCATTTT.

The CDR3 loop is CASSPARRAEQYF. For the CDR3, the DNA is TGTGCCAGCAGCCCCGCACGGAGGGCCGAGCAGTACTTC. The chain has TRBV7-3 and TRBJ2-7; D may be TRBD2 (6 bases). This CDR3 comprises 13 residues. Germline CDR1 reads SGHTA; CDR2 reads FQGTGA. V lost 5 bases to trimming and J lost 6 bases, with 14 bases between them.

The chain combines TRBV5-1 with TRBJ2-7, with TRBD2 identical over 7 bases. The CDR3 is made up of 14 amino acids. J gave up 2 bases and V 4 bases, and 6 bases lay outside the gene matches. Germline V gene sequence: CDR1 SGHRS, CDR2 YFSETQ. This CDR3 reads CASSPPSGAYEQYF. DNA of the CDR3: TGCGCCAGCAGCCCCCCTAGCGGCGCCTACGAGCAGTACTTC.

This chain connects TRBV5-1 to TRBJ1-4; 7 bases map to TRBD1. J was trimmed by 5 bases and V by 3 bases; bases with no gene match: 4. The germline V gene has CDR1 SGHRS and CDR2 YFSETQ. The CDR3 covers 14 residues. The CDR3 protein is CASSSTGQNEKLFF. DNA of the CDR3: TGCGCCAGCAGCTCGACAGGGCAAAATGAAAAACTGTTTTTT.

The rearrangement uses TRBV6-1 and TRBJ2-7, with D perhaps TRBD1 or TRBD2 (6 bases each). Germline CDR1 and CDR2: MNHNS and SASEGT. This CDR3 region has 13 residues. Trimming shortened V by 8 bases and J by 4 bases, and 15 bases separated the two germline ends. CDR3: CASLKGGVYEQYF. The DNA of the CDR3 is TGTGCCAGCTTAAAGGGGGGCGTTTACGAGCAGTACTTC.

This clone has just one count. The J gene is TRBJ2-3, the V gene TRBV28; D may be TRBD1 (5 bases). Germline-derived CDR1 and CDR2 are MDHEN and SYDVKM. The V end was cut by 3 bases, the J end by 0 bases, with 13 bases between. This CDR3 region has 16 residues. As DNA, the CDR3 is TGTGCCAGCAGTTTTATAAGGGGCGCTAGCACAGATACGCAGTATTTT. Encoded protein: CASSFIRGASTDTQYF.

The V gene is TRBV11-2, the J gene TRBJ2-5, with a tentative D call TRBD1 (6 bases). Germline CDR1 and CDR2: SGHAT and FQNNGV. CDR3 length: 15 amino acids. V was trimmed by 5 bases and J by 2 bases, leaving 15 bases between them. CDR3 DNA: TGTGCCAGCAGCCCACCGGGACACAGACAAGAGACCCAGTACTTC. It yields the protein CASSPPGHRQETQYF.

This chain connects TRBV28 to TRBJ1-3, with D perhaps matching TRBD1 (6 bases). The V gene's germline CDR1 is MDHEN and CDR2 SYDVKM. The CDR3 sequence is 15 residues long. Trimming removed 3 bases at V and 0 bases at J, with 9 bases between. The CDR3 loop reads CASSLGGPSGNTIYF. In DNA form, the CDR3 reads TGTGCCAGCAGTTTGGGGGGCCCCTCTGGAAACACCATATATTTT. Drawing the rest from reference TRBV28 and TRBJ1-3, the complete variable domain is DVKVTQSSRYLVKRTGEKVFLECVQDMDHENMFWYRQDPGLGLRLIYFSYDVKMKEKGDIPEGYSVSREKKERFSLILESASTNQTSMYLCASSLGGPSGNTIYFGEGSWLTVV.